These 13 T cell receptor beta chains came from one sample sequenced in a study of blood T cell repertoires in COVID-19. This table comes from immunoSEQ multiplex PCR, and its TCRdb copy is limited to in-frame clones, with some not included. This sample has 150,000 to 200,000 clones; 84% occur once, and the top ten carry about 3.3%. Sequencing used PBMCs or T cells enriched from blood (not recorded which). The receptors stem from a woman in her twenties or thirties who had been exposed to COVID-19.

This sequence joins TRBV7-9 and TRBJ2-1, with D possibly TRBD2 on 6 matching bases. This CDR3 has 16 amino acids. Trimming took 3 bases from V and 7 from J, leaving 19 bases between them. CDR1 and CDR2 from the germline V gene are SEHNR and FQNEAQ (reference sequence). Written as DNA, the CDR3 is TGTGCCAGCAGCTTGAGTGACGGGGGTAGTTTGAATGAGCAGTTCTTC. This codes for CASSLSDGGSLNEQFF.

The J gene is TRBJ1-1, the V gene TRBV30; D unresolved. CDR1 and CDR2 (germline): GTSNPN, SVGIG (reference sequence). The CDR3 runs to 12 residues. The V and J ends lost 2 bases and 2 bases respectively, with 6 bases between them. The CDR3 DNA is TGTGCCTGGAGTAGGAGAAACACTGAAGCTTTCTTT. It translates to CAWSRRNTEAFF. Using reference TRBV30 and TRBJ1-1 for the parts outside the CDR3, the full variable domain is SQTIHQWPATLVQPVGSPLSLECTVEGTSNPNLYWYRQAAGRGLQLLFYSVGIGQISSEVPQNLSASRPQDRQFILSSKKLLLSDSGFYLCAWSRRNTEAFFGQGTRLTVV.

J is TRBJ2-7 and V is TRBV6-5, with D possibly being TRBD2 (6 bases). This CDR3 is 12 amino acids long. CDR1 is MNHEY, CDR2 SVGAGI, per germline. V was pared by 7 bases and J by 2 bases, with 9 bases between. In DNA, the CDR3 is TGTGCCAGCACGGGGGAGCCCTACGAGCAGTACTTC. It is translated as CASTGEPYEQYF.

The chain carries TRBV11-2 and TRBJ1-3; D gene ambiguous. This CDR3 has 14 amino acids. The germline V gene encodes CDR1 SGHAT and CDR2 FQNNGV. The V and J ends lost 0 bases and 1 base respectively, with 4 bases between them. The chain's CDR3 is CASSLELSGNTIYF. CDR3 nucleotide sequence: TGTGCCAGCAGCTTAGAACTTTCTGGAAACACCATATATTTT.

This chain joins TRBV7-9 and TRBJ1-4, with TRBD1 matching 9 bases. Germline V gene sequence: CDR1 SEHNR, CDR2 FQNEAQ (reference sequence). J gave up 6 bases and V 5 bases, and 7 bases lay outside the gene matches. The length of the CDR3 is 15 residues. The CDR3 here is CASSAGTGSYEKLFF. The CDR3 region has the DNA TGTGCCAGCAGCGCCGGGACAGGGTCGTATGAAAAACTGTTTTTT.

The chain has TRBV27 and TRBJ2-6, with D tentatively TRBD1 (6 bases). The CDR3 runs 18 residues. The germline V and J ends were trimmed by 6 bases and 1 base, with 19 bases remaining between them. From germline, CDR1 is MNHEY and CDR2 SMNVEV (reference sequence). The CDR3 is CASSAYPQTGSGANVLTF. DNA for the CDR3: TGTGCCAGCAGCGCATACCCCCAAACAGGGTCTGGGGCCAACGTCCTGACTTTC.

CDR3 sequence reads: CASSFGQGRGEQYF. The CDR3 region has the DNA TGTGCCAGCAGCTTTGGGCAGGGCAGGGGGGAGCAGTACTTC. This sequence joins TRBV7-9 and TRBJ2-7; 7 nucleotides align to TRBD1. CDR3 length: 14 residues. V was clipped by 3 bases and J by 7 bases; unmatched bases: 9. Germline V CDR1 and CDR2: SEHNR, FQNEAQ (reference sequence).

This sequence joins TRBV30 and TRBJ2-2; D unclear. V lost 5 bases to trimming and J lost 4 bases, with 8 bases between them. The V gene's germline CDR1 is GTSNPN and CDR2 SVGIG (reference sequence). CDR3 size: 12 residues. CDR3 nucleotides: TGTGCCTGGGCCCCCATCACCGGGGAGCTGTTTTTT. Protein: CAWAPITGELFF.

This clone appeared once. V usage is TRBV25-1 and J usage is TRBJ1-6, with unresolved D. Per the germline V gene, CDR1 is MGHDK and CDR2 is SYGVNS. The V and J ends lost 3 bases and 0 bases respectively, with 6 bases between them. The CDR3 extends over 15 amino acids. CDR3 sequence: CASSDVYSYNSPLHF. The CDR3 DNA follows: TGTGCCAGCAGTGATGTATACTCCTATAATTCACCCCTCCACTTT.

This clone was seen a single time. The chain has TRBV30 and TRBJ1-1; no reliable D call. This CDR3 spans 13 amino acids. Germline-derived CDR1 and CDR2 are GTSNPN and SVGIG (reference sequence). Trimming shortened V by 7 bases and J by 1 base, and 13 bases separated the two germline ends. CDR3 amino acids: CASTTRSNTEAFF. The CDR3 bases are TGTGCCTCCACGACACGTTCGAACACTGAAGCTTTCTTT.

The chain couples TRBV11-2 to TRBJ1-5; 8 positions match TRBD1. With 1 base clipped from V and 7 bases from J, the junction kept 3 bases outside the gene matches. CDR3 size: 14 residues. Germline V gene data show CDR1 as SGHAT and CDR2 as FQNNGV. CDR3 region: CASSLGQGWQPQHF. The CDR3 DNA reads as TGTGCCAGCAGCTTAGGACAGGGGTGGCAGCCCCAGCATTTT. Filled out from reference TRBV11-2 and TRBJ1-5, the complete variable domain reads EAGVAQSPRYKIIEKRQSVAFWCNPISGHATLYWYQQILGQGPKLLIQFQNNGVVDDSQLPKDRFSAERLKGVDSTLKIQPAKLEDSAVYLCASSLGQGWQPQHFGDGTRLSIL.

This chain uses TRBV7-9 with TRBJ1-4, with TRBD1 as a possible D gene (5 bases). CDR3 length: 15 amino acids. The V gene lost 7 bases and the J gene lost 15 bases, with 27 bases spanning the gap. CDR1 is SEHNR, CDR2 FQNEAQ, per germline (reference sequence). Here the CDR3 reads CASTDTGTAAGGVFF. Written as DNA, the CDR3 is TGTGCCAGCACAGACACCGGGACGGCCGCGGGAGGAGTGTTTTTT.

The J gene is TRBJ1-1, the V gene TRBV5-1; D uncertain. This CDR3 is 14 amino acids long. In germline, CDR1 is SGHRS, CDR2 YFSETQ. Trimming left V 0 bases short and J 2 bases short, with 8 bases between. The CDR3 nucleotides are TGCGCCAGCAGCTTGGATTCGGGAAACACTGAAGCTTTCTTT. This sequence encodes CASSLDSGNTEAFF.